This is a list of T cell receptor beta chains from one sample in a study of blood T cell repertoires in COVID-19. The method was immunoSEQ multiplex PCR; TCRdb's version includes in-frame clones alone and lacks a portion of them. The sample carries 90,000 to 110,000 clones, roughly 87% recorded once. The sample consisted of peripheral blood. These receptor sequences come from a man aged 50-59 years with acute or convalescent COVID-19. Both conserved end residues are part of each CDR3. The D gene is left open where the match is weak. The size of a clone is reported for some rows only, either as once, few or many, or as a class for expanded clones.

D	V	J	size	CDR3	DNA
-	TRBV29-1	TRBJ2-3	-	CSPWAGADTDTQYF	TGCAGCCCATGGGCGGGGGCCGACACAGATACGCAGTATTTT
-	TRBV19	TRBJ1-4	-	CATSRRDEKLFF	TGTGCCACCTCCCGGAGGGATGAAAAACTGTTTTTT
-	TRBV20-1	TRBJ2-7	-	CSASSKITGETREQYF	TGCAGTGCTAGTTCGAAAATTACCGGGGAGACGCGCGAGCAGTACTTC
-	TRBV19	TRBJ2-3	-	CASKSQVSTDTQYF	TGTGCCAGCAAATCCCAGGTGTCCACAGATACGCAGTATTTT
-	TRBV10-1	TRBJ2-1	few	CASSESIETGGQFF	TGCGCCAGCAGTGAGTCGATCGAAACCGGGGGGCAGTTCTTC
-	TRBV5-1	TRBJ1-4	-	CASSLLPMGAEGNEKLFF	TGCGCCAGCAGCTTGCTCCCCATGGGGGCCGAGGGTAATGAAAAACTGTTTTTT
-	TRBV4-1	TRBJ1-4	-	CASSQDTRATNEKLFF	TGCGCCAGCAGCCAAGATACCAGGGCAACTAATGAAAAACTGTTTTTT
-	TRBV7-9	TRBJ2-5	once	CASSLTTTETQYF	TGTGCCAGCAGCCTGACTACGACGGAGACCCAGTACTTC
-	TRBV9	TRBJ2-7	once	CASSDPKEASSYEQYF	TGTGCCAGCAGCGACCCGAAGGAGGCTAGCTCCTACGAGCAGTACTTC
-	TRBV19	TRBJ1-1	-	CASSIEEGSEAFF	TGTGCCAGTAGTATAGAGGAGGGGTCTGAAGCTTTCTTT
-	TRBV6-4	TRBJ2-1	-	CASSGFPLSRTASFNEQFF	TGTGCCAGCAGTGGTTTTCCCCTTTCCAGGACAGCCTCCTTCAATGAGCAGTTCTTC
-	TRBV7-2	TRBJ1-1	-	CASSLIGGGTEAFF	TGTGCCAGCAGCTTAATCGGGGGTGGGACTGAAGCTTTCTTT
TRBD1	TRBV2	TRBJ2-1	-	CASSEGQTFSNEQFF	TGTGCCAGCAGTGAGGGACAGACCTTTAGCAATGAGCAGTTCTTC
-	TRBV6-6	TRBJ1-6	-	CASSKRLPPDSPLHF	TGTGCCAGCAGCAAGAGGCTCCCGCCTGATTCACCCCTCCACTTT
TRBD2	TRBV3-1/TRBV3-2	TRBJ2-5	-	CASSLLAGRGETQYF	TGTGCCAGCAGCCTTTTGGCAGGGCGGGGGGAGACCCAGTACTTC
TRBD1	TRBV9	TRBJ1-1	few	CASSPRPGQGAMAEAFF	TGTGCCAGCAGCCCACGACCGGGACAGGGGGCAATGGCTGAAGCTTTCTTT
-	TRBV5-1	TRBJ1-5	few	CASSPDAGHNQPQHF	TGCGCCAGCAGCCCCGACGCGGGGCACAATCAGCCCCAGCATTTT
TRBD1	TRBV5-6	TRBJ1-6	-	CASSFRGVDSPLHF	TGTGCCAGCAGCTTCAGGGGGGTAGATTCACCCCTCCACTTT
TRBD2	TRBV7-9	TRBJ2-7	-	CASSKGLAAYEQYF	TGTGCCAGCAGCAAGGGACTAGCGGCCTACGAGCAGTACTTC
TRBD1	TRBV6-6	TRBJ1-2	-	CAVQQGAGGYTF	TGTGCCGTTCAACAGGGGGCTGGTGGCTACACCTTC
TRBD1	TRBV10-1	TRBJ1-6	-	CASSAQGAWNSPLHF	TGCGCCAGCAGTGCACAGGGGGCCTGGAATTCACCCCTCCACTTT
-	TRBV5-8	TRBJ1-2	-	CASRSRETNYGYTF	TGTGCCAGCAGGAGCAGGGAAACTAACTATGGCTACACCTTC
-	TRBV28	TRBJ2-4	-	CASTPIAVAKNIQYF	TGTGCCAGCACCCCTATAGCGGTAGCCAAAAACATTCAGTACTTC
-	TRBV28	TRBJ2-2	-	CASSRGSPPTGELFF	TGTGCCAGCAGTCGGGGGAGCCCACCCACGGGGGAGCTGTTTTTT
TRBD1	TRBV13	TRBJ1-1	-	CASSSGQGNTEAFF	TGTGCCAGCAGCTCCGGACAGGGGAACACTGAAGCTTTCTTT
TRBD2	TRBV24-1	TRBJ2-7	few	CATSDGGRPYEQYF	TGTGCCACCAGTGATGGCGGGAGGCCATACGAGCAGTACTTC
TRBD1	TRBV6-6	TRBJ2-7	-	CASSYQGQPSYEQYF	TGTGCCAGCAGTTACCAGGGACAGCCCTCCTACGAGCAGTACTTC
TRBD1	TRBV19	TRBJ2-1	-	CASSNTGGSYNEQFF	TGTGCCAGTAGCAATACAGGGGGCTCCTACAATGAGCAGTTCTTC
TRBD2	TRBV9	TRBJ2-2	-	CASSFNSGRGTGELFF	TGTGCCAGCAGCTTCAATAGCGGGAGAGGCACCGGGGAGCTGTTTTTT
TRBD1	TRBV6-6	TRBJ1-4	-	CASRERTGPNEKLFF	TGTGCCAGCAGAGAAAGGACAGGGCCTAATGAAAAACTGTTTTTT
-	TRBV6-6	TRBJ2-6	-	CASSSLGERANVLTF	TGTGCCAGCAGTTCTCTTGGGGAGAGGGCCAACGTCCTGACTTTC
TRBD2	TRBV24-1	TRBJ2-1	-	CATSDLGLVRDEQFF	TGTGCCACCAGTGATCTCGGACTAGTCCGTGATGAGCAGTTCTTC
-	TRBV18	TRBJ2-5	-	CASSSPTEQETQYF	TGTGCCAGCTCATCTCCCACTGAGCAAGAGACCCAGTACTTC
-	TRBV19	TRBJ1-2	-	CASTVTSHTSYTF	TGTGCCAGTACCGTTACATCCCATACATCCTACACCTTC
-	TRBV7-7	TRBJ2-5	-	CASSLALGRSRETQYF	TGTGCTAGCAGCTTAGCGCTGGGCAGGTCAAGAGAGACCCAGTACTTC
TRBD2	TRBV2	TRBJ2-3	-	CASGAGELDTQYF	TGTGCCAGCGGGGCGGGGGAGCTTGATACGCAGTATTTT
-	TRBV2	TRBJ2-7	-	CASIPGLHYEQYF	TGTGCCAGCATTCCGGGACTTCATTACGAGCAGTACTTC
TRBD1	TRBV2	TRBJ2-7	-	CASSEVSRQGVYEQYF	TGTGCCAGCAGTGAAGTTTCGAGACAGGGGGTCTACGAGCAGTACTTC
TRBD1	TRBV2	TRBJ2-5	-	CASSVSSGGRGETQYF	TGTGCCAGCAGTGTATCGTCAGGGGGCAGGGGAGAGACCCAGTACTTC
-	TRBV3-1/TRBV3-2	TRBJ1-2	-	CASSQDLAQGLNYGYTF	TGTGCCAGCAGCCAAGATCTTGCCCAGGGGTTAAACTATGGCTACACCTTC
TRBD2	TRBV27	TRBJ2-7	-	CASQVGGGSYEQYF	TGTGCCAGCCAAGTCGGGGGGGGGTCCTACGAGCAGTACTTC
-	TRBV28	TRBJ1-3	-	CAITGIGNTIYF	TGTGCCATCACCGGGATAGGAAACACCATATATTTT
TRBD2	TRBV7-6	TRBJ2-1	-	CASSAPGLAGAYNEQFF	TGTGCCAGCAGCGCGCCGGGACTAGCGGGAGCCTACAATGAGCAGTTCTTC
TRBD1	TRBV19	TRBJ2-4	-	CASGDRGLAKNIQYF	TGTGCCAGTGGCGACAGGGGGTTGGCCAAAAACATTCAGTACTTC
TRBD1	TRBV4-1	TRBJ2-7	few	CASSQGGQGPYEQYF	TGCGCCAGCAGCCAAGGGGGACAGGGCCCCTACGAGCAGTACTTC
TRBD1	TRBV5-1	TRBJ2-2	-	CASGDTGTAPGELFF	TGCGCCAGCGGCGATACAGGGACAGCACCCGGGGAGCTGTTTTTT
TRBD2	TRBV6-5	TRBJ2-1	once	CASNSGTSGNNEQFF	TGTGCCAGCAATTCCGGGACTAGCGGAAACAATGAGCAGTTCTTC
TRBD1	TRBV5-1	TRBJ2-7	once	CASSYGTAGEQYF	TGCGCCAGCAGCTACGGGACAGCTGGGGAGCAGTACTTC
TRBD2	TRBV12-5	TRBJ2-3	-	CASGRPGTSSPDTQYF	TGTGCTAGTGGTCGCCCCGGGACTAGCTCTCCAGATACGCAGTATTTT
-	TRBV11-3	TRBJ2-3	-	CASSLVGRYTDTQYF	TGTGCCAGCAGCTTAGTGGGCAGATACACAGATACGCAGTATTTT
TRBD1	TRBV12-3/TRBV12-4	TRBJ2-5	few	CASSPGQPETQYF	TGTGCCAGCAGTCCGGGACAGCCAGAGACCCAGTACTTC
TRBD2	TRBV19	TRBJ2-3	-	CASSPGGTSGTDTQYF	TGTGCCAGTAGCCCTGGAGGGACTAGCGGCACAGATACGCAGTATTTT
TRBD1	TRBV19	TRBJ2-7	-	CASSVDHRGPYEQYF	TGTGCCAGTAGTGTGGATCACAGGGGCCCCTACGAGCAGTACTTC
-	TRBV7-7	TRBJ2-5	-	CASSSGPWETQYF	TGTGCTAGCAGCTCTGGGCCTTGGGAGACCCAGTACTTC
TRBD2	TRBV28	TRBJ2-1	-	CASSPSGSNNEQFF	TGTGCCAGCAGCCCTAGCGGGTCAAACAATGAGCAGTTCTTC
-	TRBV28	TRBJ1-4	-	CASTGPGWRNEKLFF	TGTGCCAGCACCGGACCAGGATGGAGGAATGAAAAACTGTTTTTT
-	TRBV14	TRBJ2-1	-	CASSLTSGAYNEQFF	TGTGCCAGCAGCCTCACGTCGGGAGCCTACAATGAGCAGTTCTTC
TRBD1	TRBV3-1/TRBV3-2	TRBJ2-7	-	CASGQGRYEQYF	TGTGCCAGCGGACAGGGGCGCTACGAGCAGTACTTC